This T cell receptor beta chain was documented in a study of siplizumab effects on memory and regulatory T cells. Worth noting for this clone: Its target is unknown.

This table comes from immunoSEQ multiplex PCR, and its TCRdb copy is limited to in-frame clones, with some not included. The table lists more than 75,000 clones, more than 95% of them singletons. Regarding the study as a whole: Suppressive function of proliferating Tregs from siplizumab cultures was not confirmed.

The CDR3 loop spans 17 amino acids. The V gene's germline CDR1 is SEHNR and CDR2 FQNEAQ (reference sequence). The V segment lost 1 base and the J segment 6 bases; nucleotides outside the gene matches: 11. The clonotype originates from a human donor in good health. Sequencing was performed on naive CD4+ T cells sorted from blood. J is TRBJ2-2 and V is TRBV7-9; 7 bases agree with TRBD1. The CDR3 here is CASSLEWQQGLSGELFF. In nucleotides, the CDR3 is TGTGCCAGCAGCTTAGAGTGGCAACAGGGGTTGTCCGGGGAGCTGTTTTTT.